The clone carrying this TCR beta chain appeared once. This sample is drawn from a study of preoperative IRX-2 immunotherapy in early breast cancer. As to treatment: preoperative locoregional IRX-2 cytokine immunotherapy. Preoperative locoregional IRX-2 cytokine immunotherapy was tested in the phase Ib source study. The CDR3 extends over 12 amino acids. The V end lost 6 bases, the J end lost 9 bases, and 12 bases lay between the germline ends. Germline CDR1 and CDR2: SGHAT and FQNNGV. Measured with immunoSEQ multiplex PCR; TCRdb has only the in-frame clones, and not every one. The data hold around 34,000 clones, with nearly 95% observed a single time.

The receptor's source is a human donor with breast cancer. The chain is built from TRBV11-2 and TRBJ2-1, with no clear D. Sample acquisition took place from a patient treated with IRX-2 immunotherapy. This chain's CDR3 is CASSQSGGEQFF. As DNA, the CDR3 is TGTGCCAGCAGTCAGTCAGGTGGTGAGCAGTTCTTC.